This TCR beta chain was sequenced in a study of blood T cell repertoires in COVID-19. Study-level information: The United States, Italy and Spain supplied acute and convalescent COVID-19 samples.

This CDR3 spans 11 amino acids. The germline gives CDR1 SEHNR, CDR2 FQNEAQ (reference sequence). V was clipped by 7 bases and J by 5 bases, with 8 bases between them. Method: immunoSEQ multiplex PCR; TCRdb's copy keeps in-frame clones and lacks some. This sample has 350,000 to 550,000 clones, with 87% found just once. Sequencing was performed on PBMCs or T cells enriched from blood (not recorded which). The TCR was taken from a woman aged 18-29 years with acute COVID-19. The rearrangement uses TRBV7-9 and TRBJ2-5; D not resolved. The CDR3, as DNA: TGTGCCAGCACCCTATTGGAGACCCAGTACTTC. Encoded protein: CASTLLETQYF.